The clone carrying this T cell receptor beta chain was counted many times. In the study's own analysis: The authors estimated nucleated cell counts from reference gene primer amplification. The method was immunoSEQ multiplex PCR; TCRdb's version includes in-frame clones alone and lacks a portion of them. That table furnishes V, J and clone size, whereas the DNA furnished D and trimming. The data hold roughly 320,000 clones, with over 75% observed a single time. From germline, CDR1 is SNHLY and CDR2 FYNNEI. Trimming left V 6 bases short and J 6 bases short, with 9 bases between. There are 12 residues in the CDR3. These data originate in a study of blood T cell repertoires in COVID-19. About the research overall: Samples taken during acute and convalescent COVID-19 were collected in the United States, Italy and Spain.

The sequencing input was peripheral blood. The TCR sequence derives from a human donor in a cohort sampled during active COVID-19. The chain links TRBV2 to TRBJ2-4; a possible D gene is TRBD2 (6 bases). The chain's CDR3 is CASRAGGNIQYF. DNA of the CDR3: TGTGCCAGCAGGGCCGGGGGAAACATTCAGTACTTC.